This entry lists 19 T cell receptor beta chains sequenced from one sample in a study of blood T cell repertoires in COVID-19. TCRdb's table, derived via immunoSEQ multiplex PCR, lists solely in-frame clones and lacks some. The table includes some 230,000 clones, roughly 84% detected once. The material sequenced was peripheral blood. The receptor source for this set is a woman aged 55-70 years who had recovered from COVID-19.

The rearrangement uses TRBV19 and TRBJ2-3, with D maybe TRBD1 (5 bases). V was shortened by 7 bases and J by 3 bases, with 17 bases between the two germline ends. The CDR3 is 15 amino acids. In germline, CDR1 is LNHDA, CDR2 SQIVND (reference sequence). Here the CDR3 reads CASNTRAEGTDTQYF. DNA of the CDR3: TGTGCCAGTAACACCAGGGCAGAAGGTACAGATACGCAGTATTTT.

J is TRBJ2-3 and V is TRBV6-5, with D possibly matching TRBD2 (5 bases). The CDR3 contains 13 residues. Trimming removed 5 bases at V and 3 bases at J, with 9 bases between. CDR1 and CDR2 (germline): MNHEY, SVGAGI. The CDR3 region is CASSPRGTDTQYF. DNA of the CDR3: TGTGCCAGCAGTCCTCGGGGTACAGATACGCAGTATTTT.

The chain combines TRBV12-5 with TRBJ2-5; 7 bases agree with TRBD1. The ends lost 4 bases at V and 0 bases at J; junction bases unmatched: 5. Germline loops: CDR1 LGHNT, CDR2 FRNRAP. The CDR3 is 15 amino acids. The CDR3 bases are TGTGCTAGTGGTTCGGGACAGACTTACCAAGAGACCCAGTACTTC. It yields the protein CASGSGQTYQETQYF.

The chain carries TRBV6-4 and TRBJ1-5; D may be TRBD1 (5 bases). The germline CDR1 and CDR2 sequences are MRHNA and SNTAGT. Trimming pared 0 bases from V and 7 bases from J, leaving 16 bases between. CDR3 length: 16 residues. The CDR3 DNA follows: TGTGCCAGCAGTGACTCGAACAGGCAGGTAGGGCAGCCCCAGCATTTT. Residues: CASSDSNRQVGQPQHF.

This rearrangement joins TRBV6-1 to TRBJ2-7; D gene ambiguous. The CDR3 contains 13 residues. V lost 3 bases, J lost 3 bases, and 9 bases lay in between. Germline-derived CDR1 and CDR2 are MNHNS and SASEGT. CDR3 region: CASSDAQNYEQYF. The CDR3 DNA reads TGTGCCAGCAGTGACGCACAAAACTACGAGCAGTACTTC.

V usage is TRBV6-6 and J usage is TRBJ2-7; 7 bases line up with TRBD1. J lost 3 bases, V lost 7 bases, and 12 bases had no gene match. The CDR3 length is 15 residues. Germline V gene sequence: CDR1 MNHNY, CDR2 SVGAGI (reference sequence). The CDR3 reads CASIDRDKGFYEQYF. The CDR3 nucleotides are TGTGCCAGCATCGACAGGGATAAGGGATTCTACGAGCAGTACTTC.

This chain links TRBV3-1 (or the pseudogene TRBV3-2) with TRBJ2-7; D gene ambiguous. Germline lookup yields CDR1 LGHDT and CDR2 YNNKEL (reference sequence). This CDR3 spans 12 amino acids. The V gene lost 4 bases and the J gene lost 5 bases, with 9 bases spanning the gap. CDR3 nucleotides: TGTGCCAGCAGCCTACAAAACCACGAGCAGTACTTC. It translates to CASSLQNHEQYF.

This clone occurred once. The chain joins TRBV5-1 to TRBJ2-5, with 9 bases lining up with TRBD1. J lost 2 bases, V lost 6 bases, and 8 bases had no gene match. There are 15 residues in the CDR3. The germline CDR1 and CDR2 sequences are SGHRS and YFSETQ. The CDR3 coding sequence is TGCGCCAGCACCCTGAGGGGGACAGGGCAAGAGACCCAGTACTTC. It yields the protein CASTLRGTGQETQYF.

V usage is TRBV2 and J usage is TRBJ2-7; 7 bases map to TRBD1. Germline V lookup: CDR1 SNHLY, CDR2 FYNNEI. The CDR3 is 15 residues long. The J segment lost 2 bases and the V segment lost 6 bases, leaving 10 bases of the junction unmatched. The CDR3 reads CASSGRTGEPYEQYF. As DNA, the CDR3 is TGTGCCAGCAGCGGTAGGACAGGCGAACCCTACGAGCAGTACTTC.

The V call is TRBV7-9, the J call TRBJ1-3; no clear D gene. The CDR3 covers 13 residues. Trimming left V 5 bases short and J 12 bases short, with 17 bases between. The germline V gene has CDR1 SEHNR and CDR2 FQNEAQ (reference sequence). CDR3 bases: TGTGCCAGCAGCCCCGACACTTGGATCGGCATATATTTT. The encoded protein is CASSPDTWIGIYF. Full variable domain (remainder filled in from reference TRBV7-9 and TRBJ1-3): DTGVSQNPRHKITKRGQNVTFRCDPISEHNRLYWYRQTLGQGPEFLTYFQNEAQLEKSRLLSDRFSAERPKGSFSTLEIQRTEQGDSAMYLCASSPDTWIGIYFGEGSWLTVV.

This clone was observed a handful of times. CDR3 bases: TGTGCCAGCAGGACCTCGCAGGGTTACGAGCAGTACTTC. Residues: CASRTSQGYEQYF. The chain has TRBV12-3 or TRBV12-4 and TRBJ2-7, with D perhaps TRBD1 (5 bases). V lost 6 bases, J lost 4 bases, and 13 bases lay in between. The CDR3 runs 13 residues.

The genes are TRBV7-6 and TRBJ2-5; TRBD2 matches at 8 bases. Looked up from germline, CDR1 is SGHVS and CDR2 is FNYEAQ. J was trimmed by 5 bases and V by 5 bases; bases with no gene match: 7. The CDR3 loop spans 14 amino acids. The chain's CDR3 is CASSLLAAGETQYF. As DNA, the CDR3 is TGTGCCAGCAGCCTACTAGCGGCCGGGGAGACCCAGTACTTC.

This clone came up a few times. V gene TRBV27 combines with J gene TRBJ1-4; D is ambiguous. V was cut by 4 bases and J by 2 bases, with 14 bases left in between. Germline lookup yields CDR1 MNHEY and CDR2 SMNVEV (reference sequence). The CDR3 runs 16 residues. The CDR3 DNA is TGTGCCAGCAGTTCCTTACGTCAGGTCACTAATGAAAAACTGTTTTTT. Encoded protein: CASSSLRQVTNEKLFF.

The V and J genes are TRBV5-4 and TRBJ2-7, with D possibly matching TRBD1 (6 bases). The CDR3 contains 14 residues. CDR1 and CDR2 from the germline V gene are SGHNT and YYREEE (reference sequence). V was cut by 4 bases and J by 4 bases, with 15 bases left in between. CDR3 protein: CASSVAGDTYEQYF. DNA of the CDR3: TGTGCCAGCAGCGTCGCAGGGGATACATACGAGCAGTACTTC.

The genes are TRBV6-5 and TRBJ1-2; 8 positions match TRBD1. CDR3 length: 14 amino acids. V shed 6 bases, J shed 3 bases, and the junction held 6 bases outside the gene matches. Germline CDR1 MNHEY, CDR2 SVGAGI. The CDR3 loop is CASSRQGRDYGYTF. In nucleotides, the CDR3 is TGTGCCAGCAGCCGACAGGGGCGCGACTATGGCTACACCTTC.

The chain carries TRBV6-1 and TRBJ1-5; possible D gene TRBD1, 5 bases. From germline, CDR1 is MNHNS and CDR2 SASEGT. Trimming stripped 1 base from V and 7 bases from J, with 14 bases between. This CDR3 is 15 amino acids long. The CDR3: CASSEVGGRGQPQHF. The CDR3 DNA follows: TGTGCCAGCAGTGAAGTTGGAGGGAGGGGCCAGCCCCAGCATTTT.

The V call is TRBV10-2, the J call TRBJ2-2, with D possibly being TRBD2 (6 bases). V was clipped by 6 bases and J by 0 bases, with 11 bases between them. The length of the CDR3 is 15 residues. Germline V gene sequence: CDR1 WSHSY, CDR2 SAAADI. The CDR3 protein is CASRPGLANTGELFF. The CDR3 coding sequence is TGCGCCAGCAGACCGGGACTCGCGAACACCGGGGAGCTGTTTTTT.

The chain couples TRBV30 to TRBJ1-6, with 9 bases that match TRBD1. The CDR3 sequence is 17 residues long. The V segment lost 2 bases and the J segment 0 bases; nucleotides outside the gene matches: 5. In germline, CDR1 is GTSNPN, CDR2 SVGIG (reference sequence). The CDR3 nucleotides read TGTGCCTGGAGTAGGGACAGGGCAAGCTCCTATAATTCACCCCTCCACTTT. It specifies CAWSRDRASSYNSPLHF.

The V and J genes are TRBV5-4 and TRBJ2-3; TRBD1 is a possible D gene (6 bases). This CDR3 is 13 amino acids long. V was trimmed by 8 bases and J by 1 base, leaving 11 bases between them. Germline CDR1 is SGHNT and CDR2 is YYREEE (reference sequence). The CDR3 coding sequence is TGTGCCAGTAAACAGGGAGGCACAGATACGCAGTATTTT. It is translated as CASKQGGTDTQYF.